A single sample gave rise to the 2 T cell receptor beta chains below, sequenced in a study of shared clonotypes between healthy human individuals. The table came from immunoSEQ multiplex PCR; TCRdb's copy has only in-frame clones and leaves some out. The sample comprises 550,000 to 800,000 clones, over 65% of which are singletons, and approximately 1.7% rests with the top ten. The sequencing input was memory CD4+ T cells sorted from blood. As for subset: CD45RA-negative fraction. All receptors come from a young woman in good health.

The chain links TRBV6-4 to TRBJ2-3; D is tentatively TRBD1 or TRBD2 (5 bases each). Trimming took off 8 bases at V and 0 bases at J, with 18 bases between the two ends. CDR3 length: 16 amino acids. Germline loops: CDR1 MRHNA, CDR2 SNTAGT. CDR3 region: CASDILRDGSTDTQYF. CDR3 DNA: TGTGCCAGCGATATTCTCCGGGACGGGAGCACAGATACGCAGTATTTT.

This clone occurred once. The CDR3 here is CSVTDYPSYNEQFF. As DNA, the CDR3 is TGCAGCGTCACCGACTATCCCTCCTACAATGAGCAGTTCTTC. This chain joins TRBV29-1 and TRBJ2-1; maybe TRBD2 (5 bases). Germline V gene sequence: CDR1 SQVTM, CDR2 ANQGSEA. This CDR3 has 14 amino acids. Trimming stripped 6 bases from V and 0 bases from J, with 12 bases between.